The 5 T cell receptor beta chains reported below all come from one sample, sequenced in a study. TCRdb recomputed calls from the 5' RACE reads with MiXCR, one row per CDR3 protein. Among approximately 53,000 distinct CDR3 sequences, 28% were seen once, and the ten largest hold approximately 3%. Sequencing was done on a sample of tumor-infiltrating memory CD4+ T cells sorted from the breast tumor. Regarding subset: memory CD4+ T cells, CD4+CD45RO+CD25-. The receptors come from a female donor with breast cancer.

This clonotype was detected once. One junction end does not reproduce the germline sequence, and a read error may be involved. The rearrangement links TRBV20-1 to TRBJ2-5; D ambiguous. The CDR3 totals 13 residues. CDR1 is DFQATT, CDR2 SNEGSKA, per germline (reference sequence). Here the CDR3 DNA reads TGCAGTCTCCTAAGGGCGGCGCAAGAGACCCAGTGCTTC. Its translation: CSLLRAAQETQCF.

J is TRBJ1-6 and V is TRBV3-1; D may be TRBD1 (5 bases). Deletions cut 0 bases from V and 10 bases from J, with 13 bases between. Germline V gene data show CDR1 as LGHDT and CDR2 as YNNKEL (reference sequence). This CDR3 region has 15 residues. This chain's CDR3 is CASSQDRGSRSPLHF. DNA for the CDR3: TGTGCCAGCAGCCAAGACCGGGGGAGTAGGTCACCCCTCCACTTT.

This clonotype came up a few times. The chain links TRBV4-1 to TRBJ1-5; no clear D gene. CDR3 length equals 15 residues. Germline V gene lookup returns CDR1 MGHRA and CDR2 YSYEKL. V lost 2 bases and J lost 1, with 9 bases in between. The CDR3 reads CASSQFGESNQPQHF. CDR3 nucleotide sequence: TGCGCCAGCAGCCAATTTGGGGAGAGCAATCAGCCCCAGCATTTT.

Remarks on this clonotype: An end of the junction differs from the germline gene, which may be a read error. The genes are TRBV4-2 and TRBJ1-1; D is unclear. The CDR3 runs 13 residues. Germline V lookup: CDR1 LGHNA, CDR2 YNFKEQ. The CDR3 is CASSPEGGSEALF. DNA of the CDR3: TGTGCCAGCAGCCCAGAGGGTGGGTCTGAAGCTCTCTTC.

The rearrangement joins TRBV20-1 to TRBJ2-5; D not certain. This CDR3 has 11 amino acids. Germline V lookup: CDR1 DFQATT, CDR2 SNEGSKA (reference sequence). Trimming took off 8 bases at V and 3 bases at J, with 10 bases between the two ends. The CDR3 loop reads CSTTPKETQYF. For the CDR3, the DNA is TGCAGTACGACACCGAAAGAGACCCAGTACTTC.